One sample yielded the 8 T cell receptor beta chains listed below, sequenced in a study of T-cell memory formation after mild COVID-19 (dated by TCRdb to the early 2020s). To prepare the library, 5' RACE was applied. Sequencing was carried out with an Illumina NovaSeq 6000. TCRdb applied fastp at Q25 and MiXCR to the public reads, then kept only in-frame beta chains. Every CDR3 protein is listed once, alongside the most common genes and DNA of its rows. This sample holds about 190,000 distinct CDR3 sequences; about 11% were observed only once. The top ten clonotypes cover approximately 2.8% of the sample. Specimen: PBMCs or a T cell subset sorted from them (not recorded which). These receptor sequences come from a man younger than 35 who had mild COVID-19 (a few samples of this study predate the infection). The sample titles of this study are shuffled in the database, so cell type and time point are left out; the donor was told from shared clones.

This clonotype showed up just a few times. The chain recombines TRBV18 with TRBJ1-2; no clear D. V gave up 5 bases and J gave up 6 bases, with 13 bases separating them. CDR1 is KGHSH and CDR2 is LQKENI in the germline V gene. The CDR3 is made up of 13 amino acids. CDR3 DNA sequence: TGTGCCAGCTCATCTGGACGGTACGATGGCTACACCTTC. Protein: CASSSGRYDGYTF.

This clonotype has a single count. CDR3 residues: CASSLLAGGQADTQYF. CDR3 DNA: TGCGCCAGCAGCCTACTAGCGGGGGGACAGGCGGATACGCAGTATTTT. The chain joins TRBV5-1 to TRBJ2-3; TRBD2 agrees at 12 bases. Germline lookup yields CDR1 SGHRS and CDR2 YFSETQ. The CDR3 runs 16 residues. Trimming cost V 4 bases and J 6 bases; bases outside gene matches: 9.

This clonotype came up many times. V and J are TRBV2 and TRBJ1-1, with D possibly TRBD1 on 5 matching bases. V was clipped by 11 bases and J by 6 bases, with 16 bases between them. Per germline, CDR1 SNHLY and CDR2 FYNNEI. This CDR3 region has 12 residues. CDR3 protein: CASSREIAEAFF. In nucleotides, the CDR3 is TGTGCCTCCAGCAGGGAGATCGCTGAAGCTTTCTTT.

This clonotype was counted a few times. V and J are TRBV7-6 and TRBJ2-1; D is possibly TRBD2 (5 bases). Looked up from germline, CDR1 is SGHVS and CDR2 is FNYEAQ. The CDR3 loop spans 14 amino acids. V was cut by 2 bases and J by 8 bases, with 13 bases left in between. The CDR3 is CASSLQEGADEQFF. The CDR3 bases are TGTGCCAGCAGCTTACAAGAGGGCGCGGATGAGCAGTTCTTC.

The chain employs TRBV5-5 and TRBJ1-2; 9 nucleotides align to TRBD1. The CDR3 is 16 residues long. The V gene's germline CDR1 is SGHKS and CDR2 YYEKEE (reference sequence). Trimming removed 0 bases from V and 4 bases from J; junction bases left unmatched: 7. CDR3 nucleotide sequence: TGTGCCAGCAGCTTGGGTGTGGCGGACAGGGGCTATGGCTACACCTTC. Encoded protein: CASSLGVADRGYGYTF.

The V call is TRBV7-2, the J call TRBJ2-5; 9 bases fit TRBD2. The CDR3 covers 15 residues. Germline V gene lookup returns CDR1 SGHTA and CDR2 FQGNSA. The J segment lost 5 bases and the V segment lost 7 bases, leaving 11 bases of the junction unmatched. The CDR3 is CASTNPASGAETQYF. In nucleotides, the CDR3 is TGTGCCAGCACCAATCCCGCTAGCGGGGCGGAGACCCAGTACTTC.

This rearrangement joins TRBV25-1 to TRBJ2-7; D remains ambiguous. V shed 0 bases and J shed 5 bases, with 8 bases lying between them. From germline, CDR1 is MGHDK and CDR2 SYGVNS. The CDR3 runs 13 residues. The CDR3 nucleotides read TGTGCCAGCAGTGAATACGGGCGCAACGAGCAGTACTTC. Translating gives CASSEYGRNEQYF.

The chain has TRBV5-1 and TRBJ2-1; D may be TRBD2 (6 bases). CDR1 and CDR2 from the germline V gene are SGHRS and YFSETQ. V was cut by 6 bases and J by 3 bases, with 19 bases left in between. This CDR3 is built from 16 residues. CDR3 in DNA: TGCGCCAGCACGGAGGGGATGGCCTACGGCTACAATGAGCAGTTCTTC. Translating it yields CASTEGMAYGYNEQFF.